This TCR beta chain appears in the sequencing data of a study of T cells in Graves' hyperthyroidism and ophthalmopathy. Study-wide points: Most thyroid clonotypes expanded above 0.001 appeared in blood too.

If no ophthalmopathy progression occurred within 18 months, Graves' hyperthyroidism was stable. Patients aged 18 to 65 with hyperthyroidism were newly diagnosed, with duration under 2 months. Around 10 ml of fresh peripheral blood supplied the PBMCs. V trimming: 6 bases; J trimming: 2 bases; junction bases outside the gene matches: 0. The CDR3 runs to 14 residues. Germline V gene data show CDR1 as SGHTA and CDR2 as FQGTGA. This clonotype was counted many times. Antigen unknown. Regions amplified from RNA transcripts were the TCR beta CDR3 regions. First-round RT-PCR of the TCR CDR3 relied on the HTBI primer set. A single record per CDR3 protein comes from TCRdb applying MiXCR to the multiplex PCR reads. The sample records roughly 99,000 distinct CDR3 sequences, approximately 16% being singletons.

The chain joins TRBV7-3 to TRBJ2-2; the match to TRBD1 covers 10 bases. The material sequenced was blood. The TCR comes from a woman aged 45-60 years with Graves' hyperthyroidism. CDR3: CASRTGGNTGELFF. DNA of the CDR3: TGTGCCAGCAGGACAGGGGGCAACACCGGGGAGCTGTTTTTT.